Reported below is one T cell receptor (beta chain). Its target is unknown. Terminally differentiated effector memory CD45RA+ cells were excluded from the naive CD8 cells, which were CD45RO-negative and positively selected for CCR7. Using immunoSEQ multiplex PCR, the repertoire was profiled, and TCRdb retains in-frame clones only, with some absent. The sample lists hundreds of thousands of clones; around 96% were seen once. The data belong to a study of shared clonotypes between healthy human individuals. For the study at large: Each donor's CD8 memory used one plate, CD8 naive two, each CD4 subset three. Study-level points and caveats: Richness estimates generally favored naive over memory subsets.

Trimming pared 3 bases from V and 3 bases from J, leaving 11 bases between. CDR3 length equals 15 residues. Germline values: CDR1 LNHDA, CDR2 SQIVND (reference sequence). The sequencing input was naive CD8+ T cells sorted from blood. The receptor's source is a man aged 25-45 years in good health. J is TRBJ2-2 and V is TRBV19; D is unclear. The CDR3 here is CASSMVGVDTGELFF. For the CDR3, the DNA is TGTGCCAGTAGTATGGTAGGCGTGGACACCGGGGAGCTGTTTTTT.